The 16 T cell receptor beta chains in this list originate from one sample, sequenced in a study of CD8 T cells in ankylosing spondylitis. Regarding the study as a whole: Apparently characteristic of ankylosing spondylitis blood was a TCR beta motif (roughly 8 highly homologous variants).

TCRdb recomputed calls from the 5' RACE reads with MiXCR, one row per CDR3 protein. The repertoire holds around 130,000 distinct CDR3 sequences, with 17% as singletons. Antigens of these TCRs are unknown. Sequences were obtained from blood, either unsorted or a sorted T cell fraction (not recorded which). The receptors originated from a male donor with ankylosing spondylitis.

This clonotype has at least ten counts. V and J are TRBV12-3 or TRBV12-4 and TRBJ2-3, with D hard to call. V gave up 6 bases and J gave up 6 bases, with 10 bases separating them. CDR3 length: 12 amino acids. CDR3: CASRETTDTQYF. The DNA of the CDR3 is TGTGCCAGCAGAGAAACTACGGATACGCAGTATTTT.

There are a few counts of this clonotype. This chain connects TRBV4-1 to TRBJ2-2, with D possibly being TRBD1 (6 bases). The CDR3 length is 15 residues. Germline CDR1 is MGHRA and CDR2 is YSYEKL. The ends were cut back, 9 bases at V and 6 bases at J, with 20 bases in the middle. The CDR3 DNA follows: TGCGCCAGTACCCCGGGACACCCACCCCCCGGGGAGCTGTTTTTT. Translation: CASTPGHPPPGELFF.

The genes are TRBV6-5 and TRBJ2-2; D is unresolved. The CDR3 has 13 residues. V lost 2 bases to trimming and J lost 8 bases, with 9 bases between them. Germline-derived CDR1 and CDR2 are MNHEY and SVGAGI. CDR3 sequence (DNA): TGTGCCAGCAGTTACGGTTCTTCTGGGGAGCTGTTTTTT. Translating it yields CASSYGSSGELFF.

The rearrangement uses TRBV5-6 and TRBJ2-7; D call uncertain. Trimming left V 3 bases short and J 7 bases short, with 11 bases between. This CDR3 is 12 amino acids long. Per the germline V gene, CDR1 is SGHDT and CDR2 is YYEEEE. The CDR3, as DNA: TGTGCCAGCAGCTCGCGGTCACGGGAGCAGTACTTC. Its protein product is CASSSRSREQYF.

The genes are TRBV14 and TRBJ2-5; 8 bases are shared with TRBD2. Germline V gene lookup returns CDR1 SGHDN and CDR2 FVKESK. Germline trimming cut 6 bases from V and 5 bases from J; bases unmatched to any gene: 8. This CDR3 is built from 14 residues. The CDR3 region is CASRPSGSGETQYF. DNA for the CDR3: TGTGCCAGCAGACCCAGCGGGAGCGGCGAGACCCAGTACTTC. Full variable domain (remainder filled in from reference TRBV14 and TRBJ2-5): EAGVTQFPSHSVIEKGQTVTLRCDPISGHDNLYWYRRVMGKEIKFLLHFVKESKQDESGMPNNRFLAERTGGTYSTLKVQPAELEDSGVYFCASRPSGSGETQYFGPGTRLLVL.

This clonotype has more than one count but fewer than ten. The chain carries TRBV4-1 and TRBJ2-7; 8 nucleotides align to TRBD2. This CDR3 is 15 amino acids long. V shed 3 bases and J 6 bases; nucleotides not matched to a gene: 10. Germline CDR1 reads MGHRA; CDR2 reads YSYEKL. CDR3 amino acids: CASSHGTRGTSEQYF. CDR3 DNA sequence: TGCGCCAGCAGCCATGGGACTAGAGGGACTTCCGAGCAGTACTTC.

This clonotype turned up a few times. The chain uses TRBV4-1 and TRBJ2-1; the match to TRBD2 covers 11 bases. Germline CDR1 MGHRA, CDR2 YSYEKL. The CDR3 is 15 residues long. Unmatched junction bases numbered 6, after V lost 3 bases and J lost 8 bases. The CDR3 DNA reads as TGCGCCAGCAGCCATAGCGGGAGGGCCGGGTATGAGCAGTTCTTC. The encoded protein is CASSHSGRAGYEQFF.

Ten or more counts support this clonotype. The J gene is TRBJ1-3, the V gene TRBV11-2; D is undetermined. The CDR3 consists of 14 residues. CDR1 is SGHAT and CDR2 is FQNNGV in the germline V gene. V lost 5 bases, J lost 1 base, and 9 bases lay in between. The CDR3 bases are TGTGCCAGCAGCGTACACGATTCTGGAAACACCATATATTTT. This sequence encodes CASSVHDSGNTIYF.

This rearrangement joins TRBV4-2 to TRBJ2-2, with 7 nucleotides matching TRBD2. This CDR3 has 16 amino acids. J lost 7 bases, V lost 0 bases, and 8 bases had no gene match. The germline V gene encodes CDR1 LGHNA and CDR2 YNFKEQ. This CDR3 reads CASSQDTREGGGELFF. The CDR3 DNA sequence: TGTGCCAGCAGCCAAGATACGAGGGAGGGAGGCGGGGAGCTGTTTTTT.

The table lists this clonotype with a few counts. The rearrangement uses TRBV11-3 and TRBJ2-5, with D unclear. From germline, CDR1 is SGHNT and CDR2 YENEEA. The length of the CDR3 is 15 residues. The V end was cut by 2 bases, the J end by 1 base, with 11 bases between. CDR3 region: CASSLQRPGQETQYF. The DNA for the CDR3 is TGTGCCAGCAGCTTACAACGACCGGGCCAAGAGACCCAGTACTTC.

This clonotype was seen more than once but under ten times. This chain connects TRBV7-9 to TRBJ1-2; D not resolved. The CDR3 is 11 amino acids. V was clipped by 3 bases and J by 7 bases, with 6 bases between them. Germline CDR1 is SEHNR and CDR2 is FQNEAQ (reference sequence). The CDR3 loop is CASSLAAGYTF. CDR3 nucleotide sequence: TGTGCCAGCAGCTTGGCAGCTGGCTACACCTTC.

This clonotype was observed a few times. The chain combines TRBV9 with TRBJ2-7; no definite D call. V was clipped by 4 bases and J by 3 bases, with 11 bases between them. The CDR3 is 13 amino acids. The germline V gene encodes CDR1 SGDLS and CDR2 YYNGEE. CDR3 coding DNA: TGTGCCAGCAGCTACCACGACGGCTACGAGCAGTACTTC. As protein: CASSYHDGYEQYF.

This clonotype was observed a few times. The gene calls are TRBV27 and TRBJ1-1; D not resolved. This CDR3 is built from 14 residues. Trimming took off 4 bases at V and 2 bases at J, with 11 bases between the two ends. Germline V gives CDR1 MNHEY, CDR2 SMNVEV (reference sequence). The CDR3 here is CASSYSFPNTEAFF. The CDR3 DNA sequence: TGTGCCAGCAGTTATTCCTTTCCCAACACTGAAGCTTTCTTT.

CDR3 sequence reads: CASSMGAGGSYEQYF. CDR3 in DNA: TGTGCCAGTAGTATGGGGGCGGGAGGCTCCTACGAGCAGTACTTC. The chain has TRBV19 and TRBJ2-7, with 8 bases fitting TRBD2. The germline gives CDR1 LNHDA, CDR2 SQIVND (reference sequence). CDR3 size: 15 residues. V lost 3 bases, J lost 0 bases, and 4 bases stayed unmatched.

In its sample, this clonotype was seen a few times. The chain recombines TRBV9 with TRBJ2-3; TRBD2 agrees at 11 bases. Trimming took 4 bases from V and 3 from J; bases not matched to a gene: 4. The CDR3 is 15 residues long. Germline assignment: CDR1 SGDLS and CDR2 YYNGEE. The CDR3 region has the DNA TGTGCCAGCAGCCCCCGACTAGCGGGAACAGATACGCAGTATTTT. Amino acid sequence: CASSPRLAGTDTQYF.

The chain recombines TRBV5-1 with TRBJ2-7; D remains ambiguous. The germline CDR1 and CDR2 sequences are SGHRS and YFSETQ. The ends were cut back, 1 base at V and 3 bases at J, with 5 bases in the middle. The length of the CDR3 is 12 residues. In DNA form, the CDR3 reads TGCGCCAGCAGCTTGACGGACTACGAGCAGTACTTC. It encodes CASSLTDYEQYF.